One sample yielded the 22 T cell receptor beta chains listed below, sequenced in a study of T cell responses to AZD1222 COVID-19 vaccine. The assay was immunoSEQ multiplex PCR, and TCRdb's table has in-frame clones only and misses some. This sample carries some 150,000 clones, 87% of them seen once, and the ten largest clones take roughly 9.7%. Sequencing used peripheral blood, obtained 28 days after the second AZD1222 dose. The receptor source for this set is an adult who received the AZD1222 COVID-19 vaccine.

A word on this clone: Other DNA sequences in the same sample also yield this CDR3. The J gene is TRBJ1-1, the V gene TRBV7-2; D not resolved. Per the germline V gene, CDR1 is SGHTA and CDR2 is FQGNSA. The CDR3 consists of 14 residues. V was cut by 1 base and J by 1 base, with 7 bases left in between. The CDR3 sequence is CASSLGAGNTEAFF. CDR3 sequence (DNA): TGTGCCAGCAGCTTAGGAGCAGGGAACACTGAAGCTTTCTTT.

V usage is TRBV2 and J usage is TRBJ2-1; no clear D gene. Germline CDR1 is SNHLY and CDR2 is FYNNEI. Between the trimmed V and J ends, which lost 3 bases and 1 base, there was a span of 10 bases. This CDR3 is 15 amino acids long. The CDR3 spells CASSDLSLSYNEQFF. DNA for the CDR3: TGTGCCAGCAGTGATCTTAGTCTTTCCTACAATGAGCAGTTCTTC.

Comment on this clone: Additional DNA sequences in this sample encode the identical CDR3. The chain is built from TRBV7-2 and TRBJ2-7; 12 nucleotides align to TRBD2. This CDR3 comprises 15 residues. With V trimmed by 4 bases and J by 0 bases, 1 base remained unmatched. CDR1 and CDR2 (germline): SGHTA, FQGNSA. CDR3 bases: TGTGCCAGCAGCTCGACTAGCGGGAGCTCCTACGAGCAGTACTTC. Amino acid sequence: CASSSTSGSSYEQYF.

The chain recombines TRBV18 with TRBJ2-5; TRBD2 might be the D (6 bases). This CDR3 is built from 14 residues. Between the trimmed V and J ends, which lost 6 bases and 3 bases, there was a span of 14 bases. Germline assignment: CDR1 KGHSH and CDR2 LQKENI. CDR3 coding DNA: TGTGCCAGCTCCCCCGGGGGTACCAAAGAGACCCAGTACTTC. Its protein is CASSPGGTKETQYF.

As to this clone: Distinct nucleotide sequences in the sample also encode this CDR3. The J gene is TRBJ1-5, the V gene TRBV19, with D maybe TRBD1 (5 bases). This CDR3 contains 13 residues. Between the trimmed V and J ends, which lost 1 base and 4 bases, there was a span of 5 bases. The V gene's germline CDR1 is LNHDA and CDR2 SQIVND (reference sequence). The CDR3 sequence: CASSIGGNQPQHF. CDR3 bases: TGTGCCAGTAGTATAGGGGGGAATCAGCCCCAGCATTTT.

The gene calls are TRBV9 and TRBJ2-2, with 7 bases that match TRBD2. The CDR3 sequence is 16 residues long. V was pared by 0 bases and J by 0 bases, with 2 bases of the junction left unmatched. From germline, CDR1 is SGDLS and CDR2 YYNGEE. CDR3 protein: CASSVGLAANTGELFF. DNA for the CDR3: TGTGCCAGCAGCGTAGGCCTAGCGGCGAACACCGGGGAGCTGTTTTTT.

The genes are TRBV6-2 or TRBV6-3 and TRBJ2-3; 11 bases fit TRBD2. CDR1 is MNHEY and CDR2 is SVGEGT in the germline V gene. The CDR3 spans 16 residues. V was clipped by 2 bases and J by 2 bases; unmatched bases: 3. DNA of the CDR3: TGTGCCAGCAGTTACGCTAGCGGGAGGATCACAGATACGCAGTATTTT. Translated, it gives CASSYASGRITDTQYF.

The V and J genes are TRBV14 and TRBJ1-1, with a weak D call TRBD1 (5 bases). Per germline, CDR1 SGHDN and CDR2 FVKESK. V dropped 0 bases and J dropped 10 bases, with 15 bases sitting between them. The CDR3 is 14 residues long. The CDR3 protein is CASSQDMGVFGAFF. The CDR3 bases are TGTGCCAGCAGCCAAGATATGGGGGTGTTTGGAGCTTTCTTT.

The V call is TRBV2, the J call TRBJ1-1, with D hard to call. The CDR3 is 10 residues long. Germline lookup yields CDR1 SNHLY and CDR2 FYNNEI. Trimming removed 8 bases from V and 5 bases from J, with 6 bases in between. This chain's CDR3 is CASQETEAFF. As DNA, the CDR3 is TGTGCCAGCCAGGAGACTGAAGCTTTCTTT.

This clone showed up just once. The sample holds other DNA sequences that translate to the same CDR3. The rearrangement uses TRBV30 and TRBJ1-1; D perhaps matches TRBD1 (5 bases). This CDR3 comprises 13 residues. Trimming cost V 0 bases and J 4 bases, with 9 bases left between them. Germline V gene data show CDR1 as GTSNPN and CDR2 as SVGIG (reference sequence). Here the CDR3 reads CAWSVGGGTEAFF. CDR3 sequence (DNA): TGTGCCTGGAGTGTCGGGGGGGGCACTGAAGCTTTCTTT.

This clone was seen a single time. Here the CDR3 reads CASDREGGEQYF. DNA for the CDR3: TGTGCCAGCGACCGGGAGGGGGGCGAGCAGTACTTC. V is TRBV2 and J is TRBJ2-7; 8 bases are shared with TRBD2. From germline, CDR1 is SNHLY and CDR2 FYNNEI. CDR3 length: 12 residues. Trimming cost V 8 bases and J 6 bases; bases outside gene matches: 6.

This chain links TRBV6-5 with TRBJ2-7, with D maybe TRBD1 (5 bases). Trimming stripped 6 bases from V and 7 bases from J, with 16 bases between. The germline V gene encodes CDR1 MNHEY and CDR2 SVGAGI. This CDR3 comprises 13 residues. This chain's CDR3 is CASSAVQVGEQYF. CDR3 nucleotides: TGTGCCAGCAGCGCCGTACAGGTGGGGGAGCAGTACTTC.

The V gene is TRBV9, the J gene TRBJ1-3, with D possibly matching TRBD1 (6 bases). CDR3 size: 15 residues. Germline V CDR1 and CDR2: SGDLS, YYNGEE. Trimming took off 4 bases at V and 4 bases at J, with 15 bases between the two ends. CDR3 protein: CASSTRPGTGNTIYF. The CDR3, as DNA: TGTGCCAGCAGCACTCGTCCCGGGACAGGAAACACCATATATTTT.

V usage is TRBV5-1 and J usage is TRBJ2-3, with 9 bases fitting TRBD2. Germline V gives CDR1 SGHRS, CDR2 YFSETQ. Unmatched junction bases numbered 6, after V lost 2 bases and J lost 2 bases. This CDR3 contains 16 residues. For the CDR3, the DNA is TGCGCCAGCAGCTTAGGTAGCGGGAGAACCACAGATACGCAGTATTTT. Translation: CASSLGSGRTTDTQYF.

This clone was detected only a few times. The chain joins TRBV10-3 to TRBJ1-1; D may be TRBD1 (6 bases). Trimming pared 6 bases from V and 1 base from J, leaving 12 bases between. This CDR3 region has 14 residues. Germline V gene data show CDR1 as ENHRY and CDR2 as SYGVKD. The CDR3 spells CAIRGGDGNTEAFF. CDR3 in DNA: TGTGCCATCAGAGGGGGGGACGGGAACACTGAAGCTTTCTTT.

This rearrangement joins TRBV28 to TRBJ1-5; possible D gene TRBD1, 5 bases. Germline CDR1 MDHEN, CDR2 SYDVKM. With 5 bases removed from V and 0 bases from J, the gap between germline ends came to 14 bases. The CDR3 totals 16 residues. In DNA, the CDR3 is TGTGCCAGCAGTCCCGACAGACCAACTAGCAATCAGCCCCAGCATTTT. Its protein product is CASSPDRPTSNQPQHF.

The chain has TRBV7-3 and TRBJ2-2; D is unresolved. The CDR3 extends over 14 amino acids. Trimming took off 4 bases at V and 2 bases at J, with 8 bases between the two ends. Germline-derived CDR1 and CDR2 are SGHTA and FQGTGA. DNA for the CDR3: TGTGCCAGCAGCTCCGTAGTTAACACCGGGGAGCTGTTTTTT. As protein: CASSSVVNTGELFF.

The rearrangement uses TRBV3-1 (or the pseudogene TRBV3-2) and TRBJ2-1; 12 nucleotides line up with TRBD2. Germline V gene lookup returns CDR1 LGHDT and CDR2 YNNKEL (reference sequence). The junction had 9 bases not matched to a gene; V was cut back by 3 bases and J by 9 bases. This CDR3 has 16 amino acids. The DNA for the CDR3 is TGTGCCAGCAGCCATGGGCTAGCGGGAGGGCGGGGTGAGCAGTTCTTC. The encoded protein is CASSHGLAGGRGEQFF.

Many counts were recorded for this clone. The chain is built from TRBV9 and TRBJ1-1; maybe TRBD1 (6 bases). Germline CDR1 is SGDLS and CDR2 is YYNGEE. V lost 1 base and J lost 6, with 13 bases in between. This CDR3 region has 14 residues. DNA for the CDR3: TGTGCCAGCAGCGTAACAGGGAAGGTCGCTGAAGCTTTCTTT. Translating it yields CASSVTGKVAEAFF.

The chain employs TRBV3-1 (or the pseudogene TRBV3-2) and TRBJ2-3; D is uncertain. The CDR3 has 13 amino acids. Trimming pared 5 bases from V and 5 bases from J, leaving 11 bases between. Germline V lookup: CDR1 LGHDT, CDR2 YNNKEL (reference sequence). In DNA form, the CDR3 reads TGTGCCAGCAGCGAGCCTCGTCTAGATACGCAGTATTTT. It yields the protein CASSEPRLDTQYF.

The gene calls are TRBV6-2 or TRBV6-3 and TRBJ2-1; 14 positions match TRBD2. The ends lost 0 bases at V and 5 bases at J; junction bases unmatched: 3. The CDR3 extends over 17 amino acids. The germline gives CDR1 MNHEY, CDR2 SVGEGT. CDR3 residues: CASSYSTSGRADNEQFF. For the CDR3, the DNA is TGTGCCAGCAGTTACTCGACTAGCGGGAGGGCCGACAATGAGCAGTTCTTC.

The chain combines TRBV15 with TRBJ2-1, with TRBD2 matching 11 bases. The CDR3 extends over 17 amino acids. V was clipped by 3 bases and J by 5 bases; unmatched bases: 9. Germline CDR1 LNHNV, CDR2 YYDKDF (reference sequence). The CDR3 DNA sequence: TGTGCCACCAGCAGGAATATAGCGGGAGGGCCAAACAATGAGCAGTTCTTC. As protein: CATSRNIAGGPNNEQFF. Filled out from reference TRBV15 and TRBJ2-1, the complete variable domain reads DAMVIQNPRYQVTQFGKPVTLSCSQTLNHNVMYWYQQKSSQAPKLLFHYYDKDFNNEADTPDNFQSRRPNTSFCFLDIRSPGLGDTAMYLCATSRNIAGGPNNEQFFGPGTRLTVL.